This T cell receptor beta chain was recorded in a study of blood T cell repertoires in COVID-19. Across the study: Both acute and convalescent COVID-19 samples were obtained from the United States, Italy and Spain.

Trimming pared 7 bases from V and 9 bases from J, leaving 10 bases between. CDR3 length: 12 residues. Germline CDR1 and CDR2: SNHLY and FYNNEI. Produced via immunoSEQ multiplex PCR; TCRdb's table is partial and in-frame only. The data show 68,000 or so clones, 75% to 90% seen once. This clonotype originated in a man between 50 and 59 years old with acute or convalescent COVID-19. Sequenced sample: peripheral blood. The chain has TRBV2 and TRBJ1-6; D unclear. The CDR3: CASTEGFSPLHF. The CDR3 bases are TGTGCCAGCACCGAGGGATTTTCACCCCTCCACTTT.